This T cell receptor (beta chain) was obtained from a study of OX40 agonist ivuxolimab in advanced cancers. General observations from the study: Expanded clones were, on average, more numerous among CD8+ T cells than CD4+. Expanded peripheral T-cell antigen specificity went undetermined.

Libraries were prepared by immunoSEQ multiplex PCR; TCRdb keeps only in-frame clonotypes and omits some of them. This repertoire shows around 20,000 clones, 90% found once; its top ten account for roughly 49%. About this clone itself: Its matching antigen is unknown.

This sample comprised CD4+ or CD8+ T cells sorted from blood, obtained in a trial of the OX40 agonist ivuxolimab. The receptor was isolated from an adult with an advanced solid tumor such as melanoma, head and neck, liver or kidney cancer.

The CDR3, as DNA: TGTGCCAGCAGCTTACAGGGTTGGAATGAGCAGTTCTTC. This sequence encodes CASSLQGWNEQFF. The genes are TRBV13 and TRBJ2-1; D perhaps matches TRBD1 (5 bases). V was cut by 2 bases and J by 7 bases, with 9 bases left in between. Germline CDR1 is PRHDT and CDR2 is FYEKMQ (reference sequence). There are 13 residues in the CDR3.